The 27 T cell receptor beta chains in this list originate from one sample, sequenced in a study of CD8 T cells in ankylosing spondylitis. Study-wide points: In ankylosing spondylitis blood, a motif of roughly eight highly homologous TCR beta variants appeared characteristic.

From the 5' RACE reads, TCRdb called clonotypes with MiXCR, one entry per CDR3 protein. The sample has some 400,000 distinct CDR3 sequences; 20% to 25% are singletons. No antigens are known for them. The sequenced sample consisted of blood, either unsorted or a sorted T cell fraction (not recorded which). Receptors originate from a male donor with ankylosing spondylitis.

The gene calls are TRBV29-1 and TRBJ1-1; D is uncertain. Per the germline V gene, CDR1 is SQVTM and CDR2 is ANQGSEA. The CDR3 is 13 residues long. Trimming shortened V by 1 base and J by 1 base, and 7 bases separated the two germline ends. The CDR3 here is CSVEVAGNTEAFF. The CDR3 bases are TGCAGCGTTGAAGTGGCGGGGAACACTGAAGCTTTCTTT.

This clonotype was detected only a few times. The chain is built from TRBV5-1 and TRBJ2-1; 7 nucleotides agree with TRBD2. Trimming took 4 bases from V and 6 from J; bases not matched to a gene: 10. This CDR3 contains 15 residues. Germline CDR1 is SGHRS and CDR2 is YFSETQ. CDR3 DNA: TGCGCCAGCAGCGGCCGGGAGGATGGGAGCAATGAGCAGTTCTTC. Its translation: CASSGREDGSNEQFF.

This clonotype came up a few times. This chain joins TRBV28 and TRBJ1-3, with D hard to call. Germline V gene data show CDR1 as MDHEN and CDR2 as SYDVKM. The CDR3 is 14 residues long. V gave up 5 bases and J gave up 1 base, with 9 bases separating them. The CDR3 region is CASSPTRSGNTIYF. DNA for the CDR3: TGTGCCAGCAGTCCAACGAGGTCTGGAAACACCATATATTTT.

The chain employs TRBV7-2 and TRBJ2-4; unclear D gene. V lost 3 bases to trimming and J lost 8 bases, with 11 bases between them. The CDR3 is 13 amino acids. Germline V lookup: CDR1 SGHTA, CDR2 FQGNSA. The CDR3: CASSFGRHDIQYF. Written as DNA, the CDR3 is TGTGCCAGCAGCTTCGGGCGACACGACATTCAGTACTTC.

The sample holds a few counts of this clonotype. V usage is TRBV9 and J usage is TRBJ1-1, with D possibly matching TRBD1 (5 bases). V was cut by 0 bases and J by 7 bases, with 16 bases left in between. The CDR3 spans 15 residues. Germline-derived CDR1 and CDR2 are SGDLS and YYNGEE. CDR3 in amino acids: CASSVGPGGSGEAFF. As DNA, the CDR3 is TGTGCCAGCAGCGTAGGTCCGGGGGGGAGTGGTGAAGCTTTCTTT.

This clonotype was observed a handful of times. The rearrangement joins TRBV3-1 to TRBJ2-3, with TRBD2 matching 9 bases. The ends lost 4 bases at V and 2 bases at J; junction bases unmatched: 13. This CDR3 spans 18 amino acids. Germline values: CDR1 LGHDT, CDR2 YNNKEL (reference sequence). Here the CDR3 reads CASSPRIGASGDTDTQYF. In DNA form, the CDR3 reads TGTGCCAGCAGCCCACGGATCGGAGCTAGCGGGGACACAGATACGCAGTATTTT.

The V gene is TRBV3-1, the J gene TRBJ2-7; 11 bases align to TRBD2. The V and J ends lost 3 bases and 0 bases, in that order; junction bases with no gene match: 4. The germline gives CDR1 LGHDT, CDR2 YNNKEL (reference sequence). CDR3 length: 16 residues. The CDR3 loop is CASSQGLAENSYEQYF. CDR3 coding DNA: TGTGCCAGCAGCCAGGGACTAGCGGAGAACTCCTACGAGCAGTACTTC.

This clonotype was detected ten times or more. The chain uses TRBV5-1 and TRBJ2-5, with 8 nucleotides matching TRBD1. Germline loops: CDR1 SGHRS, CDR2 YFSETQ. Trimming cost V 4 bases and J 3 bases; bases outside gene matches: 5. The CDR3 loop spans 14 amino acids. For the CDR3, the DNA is TGCGCCAGCAGCCCGGACAGGGTCAAAGAGACCCAGTACTTC. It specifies CASSPDRVKETQYF.

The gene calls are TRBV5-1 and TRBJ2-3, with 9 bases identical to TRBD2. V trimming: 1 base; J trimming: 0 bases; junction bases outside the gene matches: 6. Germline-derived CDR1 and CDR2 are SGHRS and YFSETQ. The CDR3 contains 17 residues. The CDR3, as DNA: TGCGCCAGCAGCTTGCCACCTAGCGGGATTAGCACAGATACGCAGTATTTT. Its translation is CASSLPPSGISTDTQYF.

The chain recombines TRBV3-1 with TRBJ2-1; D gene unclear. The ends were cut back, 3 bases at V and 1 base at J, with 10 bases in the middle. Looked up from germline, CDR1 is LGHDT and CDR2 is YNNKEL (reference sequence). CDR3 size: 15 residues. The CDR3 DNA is TGTGCCAGCAGCCAGGACGCTTCATCCTACAATGAGCAGTTCTTC. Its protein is CASSQDASSYNEQFF.

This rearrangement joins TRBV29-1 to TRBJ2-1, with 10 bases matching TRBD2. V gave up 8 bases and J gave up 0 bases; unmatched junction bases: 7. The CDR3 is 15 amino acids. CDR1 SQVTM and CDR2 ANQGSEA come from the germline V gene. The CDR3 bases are TGCAGCACCAGGACTAGCGGTGACTCCTACAATGAGCAGTTCTTC. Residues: CSTRTSGDSYNEQFF.

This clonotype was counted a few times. The CDR3 reads CASSLSGLAVTDTQYF. The CDR3 bases are TGTGCCAGCAGTTTATCCGGACTAGCGGTAACAGATACGCAGTATTTT. This chain links TRBV12-3 or TRBV12-4 with TRBJ2-3, with 10 positions matching TRBD2. CDR3 size: 16 residues. With V trimmed by 2 bases and J by 3 bases, 5 bases remained unmatched.

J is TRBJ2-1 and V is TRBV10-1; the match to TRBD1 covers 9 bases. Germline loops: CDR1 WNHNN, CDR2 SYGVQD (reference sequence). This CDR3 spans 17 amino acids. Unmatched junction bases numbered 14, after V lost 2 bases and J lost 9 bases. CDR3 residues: CASSEPRPDRGLGEQFF. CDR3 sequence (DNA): TGCGCCAGCAGTGAGCCCCGTCCGGACAGGGGTTTAGGTGAGCAGTTCTTC.

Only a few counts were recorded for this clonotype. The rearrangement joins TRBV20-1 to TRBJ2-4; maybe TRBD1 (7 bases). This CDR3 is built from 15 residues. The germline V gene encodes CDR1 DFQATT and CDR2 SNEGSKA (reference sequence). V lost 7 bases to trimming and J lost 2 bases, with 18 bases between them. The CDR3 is CSGGRGEDPKNIQYF. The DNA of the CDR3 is TGCAGTGGAGGCAGGGGGGAGGATCCCAAAAACATTCAGTACTTC.

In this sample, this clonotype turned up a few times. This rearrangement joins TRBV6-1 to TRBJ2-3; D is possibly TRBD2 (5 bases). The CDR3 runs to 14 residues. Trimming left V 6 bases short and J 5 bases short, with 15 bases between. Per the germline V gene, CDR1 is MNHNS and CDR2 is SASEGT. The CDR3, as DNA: TGTGCCAGCAGCCCGTCACTAGTGGTAGATACGCAGTATTTT. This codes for CASSPSLVVDTQYF.

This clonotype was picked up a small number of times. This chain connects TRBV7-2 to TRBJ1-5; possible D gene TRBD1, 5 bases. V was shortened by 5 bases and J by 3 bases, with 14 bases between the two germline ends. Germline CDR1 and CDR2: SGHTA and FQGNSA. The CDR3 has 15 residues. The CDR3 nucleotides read TGTGCCAGCAGCAAGGGGAGGTGGTTCAATCAGCCCCAGCATTTT. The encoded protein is CASSKGRWFNQPQHF.

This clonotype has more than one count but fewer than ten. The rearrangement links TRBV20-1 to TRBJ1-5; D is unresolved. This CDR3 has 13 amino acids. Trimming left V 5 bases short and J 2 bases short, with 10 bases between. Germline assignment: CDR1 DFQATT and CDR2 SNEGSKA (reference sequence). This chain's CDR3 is CSAEERGNQPQHF. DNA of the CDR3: TGCAGTGCTGAGGAGAGAGGCAATCAGCCCCAGCATTTT.

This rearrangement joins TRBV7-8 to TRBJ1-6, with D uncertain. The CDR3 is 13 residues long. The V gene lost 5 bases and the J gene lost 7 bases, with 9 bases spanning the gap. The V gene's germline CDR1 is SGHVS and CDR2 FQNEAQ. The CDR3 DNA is TGTGCCAGCAGCCCCCGATGGAATTCACCCCTCCACTTT. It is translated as CASSPRWNSPLHF.

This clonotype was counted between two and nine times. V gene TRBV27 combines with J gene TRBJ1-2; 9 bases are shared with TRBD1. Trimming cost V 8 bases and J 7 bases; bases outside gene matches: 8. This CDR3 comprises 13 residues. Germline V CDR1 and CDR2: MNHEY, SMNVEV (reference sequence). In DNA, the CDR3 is TGTGCCAGCTCGGACAGGGGTGATAGTGGCTACACCTTC. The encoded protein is CASSDRGDSGYTF.

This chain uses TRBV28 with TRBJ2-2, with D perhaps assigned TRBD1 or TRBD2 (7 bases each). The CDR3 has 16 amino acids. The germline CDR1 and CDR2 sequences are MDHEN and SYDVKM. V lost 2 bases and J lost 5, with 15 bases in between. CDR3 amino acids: CASSLQGGLVTGELFF. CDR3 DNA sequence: TGTGCCAGCAGTTTACAGGGGGGGCTGGTAACCGGGGAGCTGTTTTTT. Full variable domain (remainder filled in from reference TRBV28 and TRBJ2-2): DVKVTQSSRYLVKRTGEKVFLECVQDMDHENMFWYRQDPGLGLRLIYFSYDVKMKEKGDIPEGYSVSREKKERFSLILESASTNQTSMYLCASSLQGGLVTGELFFGEGSRLTVL.

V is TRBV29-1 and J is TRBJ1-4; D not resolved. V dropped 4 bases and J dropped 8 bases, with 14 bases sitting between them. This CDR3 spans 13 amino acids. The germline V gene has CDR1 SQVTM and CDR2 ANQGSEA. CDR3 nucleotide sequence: TGCAGCGTTGTACAAGGGCTTGGCGAAAAACTGTTTTTT. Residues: CSVVQGLGEKLFF.

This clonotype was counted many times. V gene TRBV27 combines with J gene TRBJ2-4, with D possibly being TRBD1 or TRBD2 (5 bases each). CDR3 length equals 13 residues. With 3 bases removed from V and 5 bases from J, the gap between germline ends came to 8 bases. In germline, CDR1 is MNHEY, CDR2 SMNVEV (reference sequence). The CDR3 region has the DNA TGTGCCAGCAGTTTGAGGGGCCAAAACATTCAGTACTTC. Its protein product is CASSLRGQNIQYF.

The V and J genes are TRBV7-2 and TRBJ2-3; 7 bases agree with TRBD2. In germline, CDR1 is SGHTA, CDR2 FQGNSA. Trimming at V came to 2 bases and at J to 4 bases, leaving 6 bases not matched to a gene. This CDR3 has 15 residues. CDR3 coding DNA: TGTGCCAGCAGCTTATGGGGCGGGAGACCAGATACGCAGTATTTT. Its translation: CASSLWGGRPDTQYF.

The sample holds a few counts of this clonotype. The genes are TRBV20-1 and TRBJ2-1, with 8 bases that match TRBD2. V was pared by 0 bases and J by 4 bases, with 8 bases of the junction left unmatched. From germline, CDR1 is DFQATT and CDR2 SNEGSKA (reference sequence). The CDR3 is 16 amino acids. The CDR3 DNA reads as TGCAGTGCTAGAGATCTTACTAGCGGTAATTACAATGAGCAGTTCTTC. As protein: CSARDLTSGNYNEQFF.

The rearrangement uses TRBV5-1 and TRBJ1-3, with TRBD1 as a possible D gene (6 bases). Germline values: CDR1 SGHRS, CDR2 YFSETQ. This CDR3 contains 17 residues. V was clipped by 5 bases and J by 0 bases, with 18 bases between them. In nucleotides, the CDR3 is TGCGCCAGCAGACCGATCCAGGGGTCCACCTCTGGAAACACCATATATTTT. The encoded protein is CASRPIQGSTSGNTIYF.

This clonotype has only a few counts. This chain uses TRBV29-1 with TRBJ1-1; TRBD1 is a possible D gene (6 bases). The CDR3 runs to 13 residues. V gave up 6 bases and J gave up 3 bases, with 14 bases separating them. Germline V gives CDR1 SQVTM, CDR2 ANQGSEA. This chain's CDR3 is CSVQQGGDTEAFF. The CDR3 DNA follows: TGCAGCGTACAACAGGGTGGGGACACTGAAGCTTTCTTT.

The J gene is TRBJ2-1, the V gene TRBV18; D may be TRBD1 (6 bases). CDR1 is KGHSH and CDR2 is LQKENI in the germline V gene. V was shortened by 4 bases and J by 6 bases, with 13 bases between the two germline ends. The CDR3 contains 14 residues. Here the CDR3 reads CASSRTQGSNEQFF. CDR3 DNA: TGTGCCAGCTCACGGACTCAGGGGTCCAATGAGCAGTTCTTC.